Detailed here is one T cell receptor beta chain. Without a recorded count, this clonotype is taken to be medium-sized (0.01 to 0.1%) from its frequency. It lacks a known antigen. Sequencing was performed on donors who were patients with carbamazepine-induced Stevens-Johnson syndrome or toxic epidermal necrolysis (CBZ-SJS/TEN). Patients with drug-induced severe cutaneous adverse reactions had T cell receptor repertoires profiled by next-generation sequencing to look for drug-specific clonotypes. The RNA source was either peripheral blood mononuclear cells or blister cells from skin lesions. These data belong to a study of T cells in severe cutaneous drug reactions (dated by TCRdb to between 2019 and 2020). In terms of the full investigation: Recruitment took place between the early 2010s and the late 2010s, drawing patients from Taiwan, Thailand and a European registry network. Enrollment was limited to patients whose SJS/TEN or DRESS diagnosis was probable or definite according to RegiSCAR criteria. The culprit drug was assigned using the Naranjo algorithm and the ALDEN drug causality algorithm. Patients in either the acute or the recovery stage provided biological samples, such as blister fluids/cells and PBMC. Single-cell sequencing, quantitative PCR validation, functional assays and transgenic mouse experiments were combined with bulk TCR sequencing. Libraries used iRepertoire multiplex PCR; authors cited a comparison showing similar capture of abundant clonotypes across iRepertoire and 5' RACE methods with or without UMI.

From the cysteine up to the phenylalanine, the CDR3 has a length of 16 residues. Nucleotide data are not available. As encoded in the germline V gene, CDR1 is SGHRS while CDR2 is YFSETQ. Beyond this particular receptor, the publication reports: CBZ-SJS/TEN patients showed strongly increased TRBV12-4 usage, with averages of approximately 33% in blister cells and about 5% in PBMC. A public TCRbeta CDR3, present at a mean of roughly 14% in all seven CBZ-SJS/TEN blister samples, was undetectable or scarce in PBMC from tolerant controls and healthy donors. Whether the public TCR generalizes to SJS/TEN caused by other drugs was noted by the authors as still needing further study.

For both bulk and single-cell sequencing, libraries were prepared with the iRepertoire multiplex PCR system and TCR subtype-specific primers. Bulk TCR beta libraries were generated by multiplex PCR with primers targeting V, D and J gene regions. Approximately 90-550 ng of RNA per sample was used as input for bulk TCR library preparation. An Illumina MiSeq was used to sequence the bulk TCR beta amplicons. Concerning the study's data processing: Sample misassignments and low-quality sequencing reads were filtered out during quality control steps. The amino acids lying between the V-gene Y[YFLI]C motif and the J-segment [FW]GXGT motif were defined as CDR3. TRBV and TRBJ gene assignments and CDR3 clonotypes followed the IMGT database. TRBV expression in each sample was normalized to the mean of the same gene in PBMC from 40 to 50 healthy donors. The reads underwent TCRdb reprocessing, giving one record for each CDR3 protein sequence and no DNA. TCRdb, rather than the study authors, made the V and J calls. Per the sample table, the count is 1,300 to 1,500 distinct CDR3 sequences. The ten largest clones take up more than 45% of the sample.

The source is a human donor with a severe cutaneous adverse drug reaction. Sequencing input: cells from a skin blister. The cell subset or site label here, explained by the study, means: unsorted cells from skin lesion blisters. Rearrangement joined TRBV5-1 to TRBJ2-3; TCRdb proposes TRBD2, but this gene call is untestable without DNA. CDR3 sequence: CASSPSSRIRLDTQYF.